The T cell receptor beta chain described here comes from a study of blood T cells in healthy people across ages. A J-beta primer mix and a sample-barcoded 5' primer were used in a second PCR of roughly 7 to 12 cycles. TCRdb processed the 5' RACE reads anew with MiXCR; each CDR3 protein has one entry. The top ten clones hold more than 3% of a sample with 780,000 or so distinct CDR3 sequences, approximately 25% of them seen once. The germline V and J ends were trimmed by 2 bases and 7 bases, with 14 bases remaining between them. The CDR3 contains 15 residues. These data were also reused for a study on T cells of mothers and their children.

This chain joins TRBV12-3 or TRBV12-4 and TRBJ1-4; D is unclear. The TCR originated in a boy aged 10-17 years in good health. The sample taken for sequencing was blood. DNA of the CDR3: TGTGCCAGCAGTTTATCCGTCTTAAAGGCTGAAAAACTGTTTTTT. Encoded protein: CASSLSVLKAEKLFF.